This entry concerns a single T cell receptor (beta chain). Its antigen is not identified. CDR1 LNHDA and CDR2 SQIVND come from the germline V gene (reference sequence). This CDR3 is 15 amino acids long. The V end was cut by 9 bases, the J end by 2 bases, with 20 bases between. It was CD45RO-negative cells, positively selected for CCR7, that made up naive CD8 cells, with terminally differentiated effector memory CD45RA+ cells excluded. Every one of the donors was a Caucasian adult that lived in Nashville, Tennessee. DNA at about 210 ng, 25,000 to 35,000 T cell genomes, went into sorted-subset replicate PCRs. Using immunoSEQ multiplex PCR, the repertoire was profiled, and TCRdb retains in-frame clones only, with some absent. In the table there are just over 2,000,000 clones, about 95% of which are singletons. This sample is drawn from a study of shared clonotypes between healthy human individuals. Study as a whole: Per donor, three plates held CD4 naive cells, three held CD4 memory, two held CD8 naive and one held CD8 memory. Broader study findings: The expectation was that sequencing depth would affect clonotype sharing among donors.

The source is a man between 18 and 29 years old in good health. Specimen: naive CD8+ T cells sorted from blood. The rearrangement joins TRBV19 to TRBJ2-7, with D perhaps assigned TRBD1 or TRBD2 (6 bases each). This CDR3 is CASTPRGAPAYEQYF. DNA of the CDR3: TGTGCCAGCACCCCGAGGGGGGCCCCGGCCTACGAGCAGTACTTC.